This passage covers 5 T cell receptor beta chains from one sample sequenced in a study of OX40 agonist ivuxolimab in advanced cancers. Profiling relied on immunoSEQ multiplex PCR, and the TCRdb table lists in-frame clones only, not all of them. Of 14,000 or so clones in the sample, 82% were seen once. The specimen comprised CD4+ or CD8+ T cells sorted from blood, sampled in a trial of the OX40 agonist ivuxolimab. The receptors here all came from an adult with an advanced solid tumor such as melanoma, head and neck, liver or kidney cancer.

CDR3 loop: CASSLWGEDTEAFF. CDR3 in DNA: TGTGCCAGCAGTTTATGGGGGGAAGACACTGAAGCTTTCTTT. This chain uses TRBV27 with TRBJ1-1, with D perhaps matching TRBD1 (5 bases). Trimming removed 1 base from V and 3 bases from J, with 9 bases in between. Germline CDR1 MNHEY, CDR2 SMNVEV (reference sequence). This CDR3 is built from 14 residues.

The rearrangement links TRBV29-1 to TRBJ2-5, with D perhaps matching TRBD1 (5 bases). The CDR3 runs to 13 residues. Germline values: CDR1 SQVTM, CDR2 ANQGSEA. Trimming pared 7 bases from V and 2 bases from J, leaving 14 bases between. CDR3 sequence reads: CSEMSAGQETQYF. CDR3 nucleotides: TGCAGCGAGATGTCTGCAGGGCAAGAGACCCAGTACTTC.

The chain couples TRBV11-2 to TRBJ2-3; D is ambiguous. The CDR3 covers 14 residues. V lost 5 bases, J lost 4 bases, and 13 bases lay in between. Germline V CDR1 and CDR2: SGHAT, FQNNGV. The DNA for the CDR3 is TGTGCCAGCAGCCCTTCTTATGACCCAGATACGCAGTATTTT. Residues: CASSPSYDPDTQYF.

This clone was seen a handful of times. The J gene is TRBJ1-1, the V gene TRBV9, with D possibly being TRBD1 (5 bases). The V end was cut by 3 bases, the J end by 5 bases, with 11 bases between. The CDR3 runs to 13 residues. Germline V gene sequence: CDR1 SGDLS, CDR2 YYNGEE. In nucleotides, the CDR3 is TGTGCCAGCAGCGGAATCAGGGAAACTGAAGCTTTCTTT. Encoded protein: CASSGIRETEAFF.

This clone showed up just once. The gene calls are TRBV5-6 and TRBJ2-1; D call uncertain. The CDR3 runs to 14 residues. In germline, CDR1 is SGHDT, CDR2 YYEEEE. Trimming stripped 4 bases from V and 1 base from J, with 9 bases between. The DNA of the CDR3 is TGTGCCAGCAGCCCTCAGGAGTCCTACAATGAGCAGTTCTTC. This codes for CASSPQESYNEQFF.